This TCR beta chain was identified during a study of CD8 T cells in Susac syndrome. The CDR3 contains 16 residues. In germline, CDR1 is SGDLS, CDR2 YYNGEE. V lost 3 bases to trimming and J lost 4 bases, with 20 bases between them. Random hexamers were used to reverse transcribe an amount of about 0.45 to 1 ug RNA. TCRdb recomputed calls from the immunoSEQ multiplex PCR reads with MiXCR, one row per CDR3 protein. Among about 110,000 distinct CDR3 sequences listed, roughly 95% were seen once. This TCR derives from a human donor in good health. The rearrangement uses TRBV9 and TRBJ2-7; possibly TRBD2 for D (6 bases). The sequencing input was CD4+ T cells from PBMCs. The CDR3 DNA is TGTGCCAGCAGCGCCCTTCCAGGCGGGGCGAGATACGAGCAGTACTTC. Protein sequence: CASSALPGGARYEQYF.